One and the same sample provided the 21 T cell receptor beta chains below, sequenced in a study of blood T cell repertoires in COVID-19. This table comes from immunoSEQ multiplex PCR, and its TCRdb copy is limited to in-frame clones, with some not included. This repertoire shows a few hundred thousand clones, around 88% found once; its top ten account for around 0.84%. The specimen was peripheral blood. These receptors were collected from a man younger than 40 with acute or convalescent COVID-19.

The chain carries TRBV5-1 and TRBJ1-3; D might be TRBD1 (5 bases). Trimming left V 1 base short and J 2 bases short, with 10 bases between. Germline loops: CDR1 SGHRS, CDR2 YFSETQ. The CDR3 totals 15 residues. The CDR3 spells CASSLWGDAGNTIYF. CDR3 nucleotides: TGCGCCAGCAGCTTGTGGGGGGACGCTGGAAACACCATATATTTT.

This chain links TRBV12-5 with TRBJ1-1, with D possibly matching TRBD1 (6 bases). V was trimmed by 1 base and J by 3 bases, leaving 15 bases between them. The CDR3 runs 16 residues. Germline assignment: CDR1 LGHNT and CDR2 FRNRAP. CDR3 sequence reads: CASGLAQGGLYTEAFF. CDR3 nucleotides: TGTGCTAGTGGTTTGGCCCAAGGGGGTTTGTACACTGAAGCTTTCTTT.

This rearrangement joins TRBV7-2 to TRBJ2-1; D may be TRBD2 (5 bases). V lost 0 bases and J lost 7, with 10 bases in between. CDR3 size: 14 residues. The germline gives CDR1 SGHTA, CDR2 FQGNSA. The CDR3 reads CASSLAVLVNEQFF. CDR3 nucleotides: TGTGCCAGCAGCTTAGCGGTACTAGTTAATGAGCAGTTCTTC. Supplemented by reference TRBV7-2 and TRBJ2-1, the full variable domain reads GAGVSQSPSNKVTEKGKDVELRCDPISGHTALYWYRQSLGQGLEFLIYFQGNSAPDKSGLPSDRFSAERTGGSVSTLTIQRTQQEDSAVYLCASSLAVLVNEQFFGPGTRLTVL.

This clone was detected only a few times. The chain has TRBV11-2 and TRBJ2-1; D might be TRBD1 (5 bases). The CDR3 consists of 11 residues. Trimming took 4 bases from V and 8 from J, leaving 6 bases between them. Germline lookup yields CDR1 SGHAT and CDR2 FQNNGV. In nucleotides, the CDR3 is TGTGCCAGCAGCTGGGGCTATGAGCAGTTCTTC. It is translated as CASSWGYEQFF.

The V and J genes are TRBV28 and TRBJ1-1; the D is unclear. CDR1 MDHEN and CDR2 SYDVKM come from the germline V gene. The V gene lost 7 bases and the J gene lost 0 bases, with 9 bases spanning the gap. This CDR3 is built from 13 residues. The CDR3 bases are TGTGCCAGCATTCAACAAATGAACACTGAAGCTTTCTTT. Protein product: CASIQQMNTEAFF.

The chain carries TRBV5-1 and TRBJ2-5; D gene unclear. The CDR3 is 13 residues long. The germline V gene has CDR1 SGHRS and CDR2 YFSETQ. The V end lost 4 bases, the J end lost 3 bases, and 10 bases lay between the germline ends. The CDR3 bases are TGCGCCAGCAGCGCCGACTTGGAAGAGACCCAGTACTTC. As protein: CASSADLEETQYF.

This chain links TRBV30 with TRBJ1-2, with no clear D. Germline V gives CDR1 GTSNPN, CDR2 SVGIG (reference sequence). The germline V and J ends were trimmed by 2 bases and 1 base, with 11 bases remaining between them. This CDR3 region has 14 residues. The CDR3 DNA reads TGTGCCTGGAGTAATAGAAACCTTAACTATGGCTACACCTTC. Protein sequence: CAWSNRNLNYGYTF.

The V gene is TRBV7-8, the J gene TRBJ2-2, with unresolved D. Germline CDR1 reads SGHVS; CDR2 reads FQNEAQ. CDR3 length equals 14 residues. The V end lost 4 bases, the J end lost 6 bases, and 12 bases lay between the germline ends. CDR3 residues: CASSYYSGAGELFF. The DNA for the CDR3 is TGTGCCAGCAGCTACTATTCTGGAGCCGGGGAGCTGTTTTTT. Variable domain in full (rest from reference TRBV7-8 and TRBJ2-2): GAGVSQSPRYKVAKRGQDVALRCDPISGHVSLFWYQQALGQGPEFLTYFQNEAQLDKSGLPSDRFFAERPEGSVSTLKIQRTQQEDSAVYLCASSYYSGAGELFFGEGSRLTVL.

This chain links TRBV2 with TRBJ1-2; unclear D gene. There are 13 residues in the CDR3. Germline loops: CDR1 SNHLY, CDR2 FYNNEI. Between the trimmed V and J ends, which lost 7 bases and 1 base, there was a span of 10 bases. CDR3 DNA sequence: TGTGCCAGCATCGAGTTCATTAACTATGGCTACACCTTC. This encodes CASIEFINYGYTF.

The chain carries TRBV9 and TRBJ1-6; 8 bases agree with TRBD1. The trim removed 4 bases at V and 8 bases at J, leaving 8 bases unmatched. Looked up from germline, CDR1 is SGDLS and CDR2 is YYNGEE. The length of the CDR3 is 15 residues. The CDR3 region is CASSTFTTGDSPLHF. The CDR3 region has the DNA TGTGCCAGCAGCACCTTCACGACAGGGGATTCACCCCTCCACTTT.

V is TRBV3-1 (or the pseudogene TRBV3-2) and J is TRBJ2-6; 7 bases are shared with TRBD1. This CDR3 contains 19 residues. V dropped 4 bases and J dropped 3; count of bases not matched to a gene: 15. CDR1 and CDR2 (germline): LGHDT, YNNKEL (reference sequence). CDR3 nucleotide sequence: TGTGCCAGCAGCCCTCCGAGGGGAAGGGGGCGGTTTGGGGCCAACGTCCTGACTTTC. Protein product: CASSPPRGRGRFGANVLTF.

This clone was recorded only once. This chain uses TRBV5-1 with TRBJ2-7; TRBD2 matches at 9 bases. With V trimmed by 8 bases and J by 2 bases, 11 bases remained unmatched. Looked up from germline, CDR1 is SGHRS and CDR2 is YFSETQ. The CDR3 length is 15 residues. The DNA of the CDR3 is TGCGCCAGTAAGAATAGCGGGAGTATTACCTACGAGCAGTACTTC. Translation gives CASKNSGSITYEQYF.

The chain recombines TRBV5-1 with TRBJ2-1; TRBD1 matches at 8 bases. The germline V gene encodes CDR1 SGHRS and CDR2 YFSETQ. Trimming at V came to 4 bases and at J to 6 bases, leaving 9 bases not matched to a gene. The CDR3 covers 15 residues. The CDR3 protein is CASSASQGAPNEQFF. CDR3 nucleotide sequence: TGCGCCAGCAGCGCGAGCCAGGGGGCACCCAATGAGCAGTTCTTC.

This chain uses TRBV29-1 with TRBJ2-4; 11 bases are shared with TRBD1. V dropped 6 bases and J dropped 4; count of bases not matched to a gene: 5. The germline V gene has CDR1 SQVTM and CDR2 ANQGSEA. This CDR3 region has 14 residues. CDR3 residues: CSVPGQGAKNIQYF. CDR3 coding DNA: TGCAGCGTGCCTGGACAGGGGGCGAAAAACATTCAGTACTTC.

The genes are TRBV7-9 and TRBJ2-5; D possibly corresponds to TRBD2 (6 bases). The V and J ends lost 5 bases and 7 bases respectively, with 14 bases between them. Germline loops: CDR1 SEHNR, CDR2 FQNEAQ (reference sequence). The CDR3 has 13 amino acids. This chain's CDR3 is CASSQWTIGTQYF. CDR3 DNA sequence: TGTGCCAGCAGCCAGTGGACTATAGGGACCCAGTACTTC.

This sequence joins TRBV4-2 and TRBJ2-7; possibly TRBD1 for D (6 bases). Germline CDR1 and CDR2: LGHNA and YNFKEQ. The CDR3 runs 16 residues. V was clipped by 0 bases and J by 3 bases, with 15 bases between them. CDR3 loop: CASSQDTKQGNYEQYF. The CDR3 nucleotides are TGTGCCAGCAGCCAAGATACTAAACAGGGTAACTACGAGCAGTACTTC.

This rearrangement joins TRBV11-2 to TRBJ2-2, with D possibly matching TRBD2 (5 bases). Trimming removed 7 bases from V and 4 bases from J, with 16 bases in between. The CDR3 spans 15 residues. CDR1 and CDR2 (germline): SGHAT, FQNNGV. CDR3 sequence (DNA): TGTGCCAGCACCCTGGAGCCTGCGGGCACCGGGGAGCTGTTTTTT. Protein: CASTLEPAGTGELFF.

The chain couples TRBV5-1 to TRBJ2-7, with 12 bases that match TRBD2. With V trimmed by 5 bases and J by 0 bases, 6 bases remained unmatched. This CDR3 comprises 16 residues. Germline CDR1 and CDR2: SGHRS and YFSETQ. CDR3 sequence: CASRTTSGRPSYEQYF. CDR3 nucleotide sequence: TGCGCCAGCAGAACCACTAGCGGGAGGCCCTCCTACGAGCAGTACTTC.

The chain links TRBV4-1 to TRBJ2-4; 8 bases are a match to TRBD1. Germline V gene sequence: CDR1 MGHRA, CDR2 YSYEKL. Trimming took 0 bases from V and 15 from J; bases not matched to a gene: 10. There are 14 residues in the CDR3. The CDR3 sequence: CASSQDRSPGGLYF. For the CDR3, the DNA is TGCGCCAGCAGCCAAGATCGTAGCCCAGGGGGCTTGTACTTC.

DNA of the CDR3: TGTGCCTGGAGTTTCGCCTTCGGGAAAAATTCACCCCTCCACTTT. This codes for CAWSFAFGKNSPLHF. This chain links TRBV30 with TRBJ1-6; D gene uncertain. The CDR3 loop spans 15 amino acids. Per germline, CDR1 GTSNPN and CDR2 SVGIG (reference sequence). The V gene lost 2 bases and the J gene lost 7 bases, with 15 bases spanning the gap. The whole variable domain, filled in from reference TRBV30 and TRBJ1-6, reads SQTIHQWPATLVQPVGSPLSLECTVEGTSNPNLYWYRQAAGRGLQLLFYSVGIGQISSEVPQNLSASRPQDRQFILSSKKLLLSDSGFYLCAWSFAFGKNSPLHFGNGTRLTVT.

To note about this clone: Other DNA sequences in this sample translate to the same CDR3. This chain links TRBV7-3 with TRBJ2-6; D gene unclear. The germline CDR1 and CDR2 sequences are SGHTA and FQGTGA. The CDR3 is made up of 14 amino acids. Trimming shortened V by 5 bases and J by 0 bases, and 5 bases separated the two germline ends. The CDR3 sequence is CASSPSSGANVLTF. Written as DNA, the CDR3 is TGTGCCAGCAGCCCCTCCTCTGGGGCCAACGTCCTGACTTTC. The full variable domain, rest sourced from reference TRBV7-3 and TRBJ2-6, is GAGVSQTPSNKVTEKGKYVELRCDPISGHTALYWYRQSLGQGPEFLIYFQGTGAADDSGLPNDRFFAVRPEGSVSTLKIQRTERGDSAVYLCASSPSSGANVLTFGAGSRLTVL.